This TCR beta chain was captured by sequencing in a study of cytotoxic CD8 clonotypes in ibrutinib-treated CLL. Generated by immunoSEQ multiplex PCR, the TCRdb table keeps only in-frame clones and is missing some. The profile shows 300,000 or so clones, about 61% of them singletons. The ends lost 4 bases at V and 2 bases at J; junction bases unmatched: 5. Germline V gene sequence: CDR1 ENHRY, CDR2 SYGVKD. This CDR3 contains 15 residues. The source material was PBMCs, sampled after 36 months of ibrutinib treatment. This clonotype was obtained from a human donor with chronic lymphocytic leukemia. V and J are TRBV10-3 and TRBJ2-1; 7 bases match TRBD2. The DNA of the CDR3 is TGTGCCATCAGTGGACTAGCAATTGCCTACAATGAGCAGTTCTTC. Amino acid sequence: CAISGLAIAYNEQFF.